These 8 T cell receptor beta chains share one sample of origin, sequenced in a study of blood T cell repertoires in COVID-19. Some clones are missing from TCRdb's copy, which holds only in-frame ones; the method was immunoSEQ multiplex PCR. In the table there are 200,000 to 250,000 clones, roughly four fifths of which are singletons. Material for sequencing was peripheral blood. These receptor sequences come from a woman over 75 with COVID-19, enrolled during active disease.

In its sample, this clone was seen a few times. The chain has TRBV10-3 and TRBJ2-3, with TRBD2 matching over 8 bases. CDR1 is ENHRY, CDR2 SYGVKD, per germline. This CDR3 region has 15 residues. Unmatched junction bases numbered 7, after V lost 6 bases and J lost 2 bases. CDR3 sequence reads: CAIRESGSDTDTQYF. CDR3 DNA: TGTGCCATCAGGGAAAGCGGGAGCGACACAGATACGCAGTATTTT.

The chain joins TRBV28 to TRBJ1-2; D ambiguous. The germline CDR1 and CDR2 sequences are MDHEN and SYDVKM. Trimming shortened V by 3 bases and J by 1 base, and 6 bases separated the two germline ends. CDR3 size: 13 residues. The CDR3 region is CASSLGVNYGYTF. CDR3 nucleotides: TGTGCCAGCAGTTTGGGAGTTAACTATGGCTACACCTTC.

The V call is TRBV4-2, the J call TRBJ1-1; weak D call: TRBD1 (6 bases). Germline values: CDR1 LGHNA, CDR2 YNFKEQ. V lost 0 bases, J lost 7 bases, and 15 bases lay in between. The CDR3 length is 15 residues. As DNA, the CDR3 is TGTGCCAGCAGCCAAGATCGAAACAGGGAATATGAAGCTTTCTTT. As protein: CASSQDRNREYEAFF.

CDR3 loop: CASSPETGGTDTQYF. The CDR3, as DNA: TGTGCCAGCTCACCAGAGACAGGGGGGACAGATACGCAGTATTTT. This chain uses TRBV18 with TRBJ2-3; TRBD1 matches at 9 bases. The germline V gene encodes CDR1 KGHSH and CDR2 LQKENI. V shed 2 bases and J 3 bases; nucleotides not matched to a gene: 3. The CDR3 spans 15 residues.

Of note for this clone: One junction end does not reproduce the germline sequence, and a read error may be involved. The chain recombines TRBV5-1 with TRBJ1-2, with TRBD1 as a possible D gene (5 bases). The CDR3 covers 13 residues. Germline V gives CDR1 SGHRS, CDR2 YFSETQ. This chain's CDR3 is CASSLDTFYGYTF. The CDR3 DNA reads TGCGCCAGCAGTTTGGACACCTTCTATGGCTACACCTTC.

The chain is built from TRBV4-1 and TRBJ2-1, with TRBD1 identical over 7 bases. There are 16 residues in the CDR3. Germline V CDR1 and CDR2: MGHRA, YSYEKL. Trimming took 4 bases from V and 5 from J; bases not matched to a gene: 11. CDR3 DNA sequence: TGCGCCAGCAGCCCAGGGGGTCGAGGGGGCCACAATGAGCAGTTCTTC. Protein: CASSPGGRGGHNEQFF.

V gene TRBV7-9 combines with J gene TRBJ1-2, with D tentatively TRBD1 (6 bases). Germline V gene lookup returns CDR1 SEHNR and CDR2 FQNEAQ (reference sequence). CDR3 length: 13 residues. Between the trimmed V and J ends, which lost 2 bases and 11 bases, there was a span of 15 bases. The CDR3, as DNA: TGTGCCAGCAGCTTAATGGACCAGGGGTTTTACACCTTC. Translating it yields CASSLMDQGFYTF.

This chain joins TRBV7-9 and TRBJ1-4; 7 nucleotides line up with TRBD1. Unmatched junction bases numbered 7, after V lost 5 bases and J lost 4 bases. Germline V gene data show CDR1 as SEHNR and CDR2 as FQNEAQ (reference sequence). The CDR3 has 15 residues. The CDR3 DNA sequence: TGTGCCAGCAGCCCGGGGACAGTCGATAATGAAAAACTGTTTTTT. Its protein product is CASSPGTVDNEKLFF.